Shown below are 30 T cell receptor beta chains from a single sample sequenced in a study of blood T cells in healthy people across ages. PCR was performed a second time for 7 to 11 cycles using a sample-barcoded 5' primer and a J-beta primer mix. In TCRdb, the 5' RACE reads were re-called with MiXCR into one record per CDR3 protein. The table has 650,000 to 800,000 distinct CDR3 sequences, around two fifths seen once. The specimen sequenced was blood. These receptors originate from a man aged 55-75 years in good health.

DNA for the CDR3: TGTGCCAGCAGGTCGGGGGGCGGGAACACTGAAGCTTTCTTT. As protein: CASRSGGGNTEAFF. This chain joins TRBV7-8 and TRBJ1-1; D may be TRBD1 (6 bases). Germline V lookup: CDR1 SGHVS, CDR2 FQNEAQ. The CDR3 loop spans 14 amino acids. V lost 6 bases and J lost 1, with 12 bases in between. Combining the CDR3 with reference TRBV7-8 and TRBJ1-1 gives the whole variable domain GAGVSQSPRYKVAKRGQDVALRCDPISGHVSLFWYQQALGQGPEFLTYFQNEAQLDKSGLPSDRFFAERPEGSVSTLKIQRTQQEDSAVYLCASRSGGGNTEAFFGQGTRLTVV.

The V and J genes are TRBV7-2 and TRBJ2-3; D gene uncertain. CDR1 is SGHTA and CDR2 is FQGNSA in the germline V gene. V lost 4 bases and J 0 bases, leaving 11 bases between the germline ends. CDR3 length: 15 amino acids. As DNA, the CDR3 is TGTGCCAGCAGCTCTATGGGAACTAGCACAGATACGCAGTATTTT. Protein product: CASSSMGTSTDTQYF.

In its sample, this clonotype was seen a few times. The genes are TRBV7-2 and TRBJ2-7; tentative D call: TRBD2 (6 bases). In germline, CDR1 is SGHTA, CDR2 FQGNSA. This CDR3 has 15 residues. The V end lost 3 bases, the J end lost 7 bases, and 19 bases lay between the germline ends. The DNA of the CDR3 is TGTGCCAGCAGCTTCGGAGCGGGCAGCTTGGGGGAGCAGTACTTC. Protein product: CASSFGAGSLGEQYF.

The genes are TRBV2 and TRBJ2-3; D gene uncertain. Germline CDR1 and CDR2: SNHLY and FYNNEI. The CDR3 is 13 residues long. Trimming pared 7 bases from V and 2 bases from J, leaving 10 bases between. CDR3 DNA: TGTGCCAGCAAGGATTCCCTCACAGATACGCAGTATTTT. This translates into CASKDSLTDTQYF.

V and J are TRBV7-2 and TRBJ2-3; 8 nucleotides align to TRBD1. The germline gives CDR1 SGHTA, CDR2 FQGNSA. Losses at the gene ends were 5 bases for V and 2 bases for J; bases not matched to a gene: 9. The CDR3 is 16 residues long. CDR3 sequence (DNA): TGTGCCAGCAGCCCAAGACAGGGGCGTTCCACAGATACGCAGTATTTT. Amino acid sequence: CASSPRQGRSTDTQYF.

This clonotype is a singleton in its sample. The chain uses TRBV20-1 and TRBJ2-5; TRBD2 aligns across 10 bases. The end of the DNA aligns better with TRBJ2-7, so the J call may be wrong. The CDR3 is made up of 14 amino acids. CDR1 is DFQATT and CDR2 is SNEGSKA in the germline V gene (reference sequence). CDR3 loop: CSAKAGGVSYEQYF. The CDR3 DNA reads as TGCAGTGCTAAAGCGGGGGGGGTTTCTTACGAGCAGTACTTC.

The J gene is TRBJ2-7, the V gene TRBV27, with TRBD1 matching 10 bases. Trimming cost V 3 bases and J 6 bases; bases outside gene matches: 8. The CDR3 loop spans 15 amino acids. Germline CDR1 reads MNHEY; CDR2 reads SMNVEV (reference sequence). The chain's CDR3 is CASSFSATGGGEQYF. In nucleotides, the CDR3 is TGTGCCAGCAGTTTCTCCGCGACAGGGGGCGGCGAGCAGTACTTC.

This clonotype has more than one count but fewer than ten. The rearrangement joins TRBV10-3 to TRBJ1-2, with D perhaps matching TRBD1 (6 bases). CDR1 is ENHRY, CDR2 SYGVKD, per germline. The CDR3 length is 14 residues. The V gene lost 6 bases and the J gene lost 3 bases, with 14 bases spanning the gap. The CDR3 loop is CAIRREGVYYGYTF. In nucleotides, the CDR3 is TGTGCCATCAGAAGAGAGGGGGTATACTATGGCTACACCTTC.

This clonotype was counted between two and nine times. The V gene is TRBV18, the J gene TRBJ2-3, with D possibly TRBD2 on 5 matching bases. Germline assignment: CDR1 KGHSH and CDR2 LQKENI. Deletions cut 5 bases from V and 4 bases from J, with 7 bases between. This CDR3 has 12 amino acids. CDR3 sequence reads: CASSEGSDTQYF. The CDR3 region has the DNA TGTGCCAGCTCAGAGGGATCAGATACGCAGTATTTT.

V usage is TRBV6-2 or TRBV6-3 and J usage is TRBJ2-7, with D maybe TRBD1 (6 bases). The J call may be incorrect, as the DNA end agrees better with TRBJ2-4. Germline V CDR1 and CDR2: MNHEY, SVGEGT. The CDR3 is made up of 19 amino acids. CDR3 loop: CASSYRIGAGDESLDIQYF. As DNA, the CDR3 is TGTGCCAGCAGTTACCGGATCGGGGCAGGGGACGAGTCTCTGGACATTCAGTACTTC.

This clonotype was seen at least ten times. This rearrangement joins TRBV7-2 to TRBJ2-7, with TRBD1 matching over 7 bases. Germline V gives CDR1 SGHTA, CDR2 FQGNSA. With 1 base clipped from V and 2 bases from J, the junction kept 5 bases outside the gene matches. The CDR3 consists of 15 residues. CDR3 loop: CASSLGGGYPYEQYF. For the CDR3, the DNA is TGTGCCAGCAGCTTAGGAGGGGGCTACCCCTACGAGCAGTACTTC.

This clonotype has only a few counts. The V call is TRBV2, the J call TRBJ2-3, with D possibly called TRBD1 or TRBD2 (6 bases each). The germline V gene has CDR1 SNHLY and CDR2 FYNNEI. CDR3 length: 13 amino acids. Trimming took off 4 bases at V and 6 bases at J, with 11 bases between the two ends. DNA of the CDR3: TGTGCCAGCAGTGCGGGGGCCGGGGATACGCAGTATTTT. Translated: CASSAGAGDTQYF.

A few counts support this clonotype. The chain recombines TRBV5-1 with TRBJ1-2, with D uncertain. Trimming pared 0 bases from V and 4 bases from J, leaving 10 bases between. CDR1 and CDR2 (germline): SGHRS, YFSETQ. The CDR3 loop spans 14 amino acids. This CDR3 reads CASSLAGSSYGYTF. In DNA form, the CDR3 reads TGCGCCAGCAGCTTGGCGGGCTCCAGCTATGGCTACACCTTC.

The rearrangement links TRBV9 to TRBJ2-3, with D uncertain. Germline lookup yields CDR1 SGDLS and CDR2 YYNGEE. V lost 0 bases and J 2 bases, leaving 10 bases between the germline ends. This CDR3 is built from 15 residues. CDR3 protein: CASSVVGGYTDTQYF. The DNA of the CDR3 is TGTGCCAGCAGCGTAGTGGGCGGTTACACAGATACGCAGTATTTT.

The chain recombines TRBV30 with TRBJ2-7; D gene uncertain. The CDR3 is 16 residues long. The V and J ends lost 0 bases and 1 base respectively, with 16 bases between them. Looked up from germline, CDR1 is GTSNPN and CDR2 is SVGIG (reference sequence). The DNA for the CDR3 is TGTGCCTGGAGTGTTTTCCGCAGTTCCAGGTCCTACGAGCAGTACTTC. It encodes CAWSVFRSSRSYEQYF.

In DNA, the CDR3 is TGTGCCTGGAGTGTAGCACTCTATTCACCCCTCCACTTT. This encodes CAWSVALYSPLHF. This rearrangement joins TRBV30 to TRBJ1-6; no clear D. V was shortened by 0 bases and J by 8 bases, with 8 bases between the two germline ends. CDR3 length: 13 amino acids. Germline-derived CDR1 and CDR2 are GTSNPN and SVGIG (reference sequence). Looking up the rest from reference TRBV30 and TRBJ1-6 gives the full variable domain: SQTIHQWPATLVQPVGSPLSLECTVEGTSNPNLYWYRQAAGRGLQLLFYSVGIGQISSEVPQNLSASRPQDRQFILSSKKLLLSDSGFYLCAWSVALYSPLHFGNGTRLTVT.

This clonotype was observed many times. The rearrangement joins TRBV14 to TRBJ1-1, with TRBD1 matching 7 bases. V lost 4 bases to trimming and J lost 7 bases; unmatched junction nucleotides: 3. The CDR3 contains 12 residues. The germline V gene has CDR1 SGHDN and CDR2 FVKESK. The CDR3 here is CASSRQGFEAFF. DNA for the CDR3: TGTGCCAGCAGCCGACAGGGTTTTGAAGCTTTCTTT.

The chain employs TRBV7-8 and TRBJ2-5; a weak D match, TRBD2 (5 bases). Germline lookup yields CDR1 SGHVS and CDR2 FQNEAQ. CDR3 length equals 17 residues. V was shortened by 6 bases and J by 1 base, with 21 bases between the two germline ends. CDR3 coding DNA: TGTGCCAGCAGTCGCAGTAACCAAGCGGTATCCCAAGAGACCCAGTACTTC. It is translated as CASSRSNQAVSQETQYF.

This clonotype came up many times. The chain carries TRBV12-3 or TRBV12-4 and TRBJ2-1, with 7 bases fitting TRBD1. The CDR3 loop spans 12 amino acids. J gave up 9 bases and V 2 bases, and 1 base lay outside the gene matches. The CDR3 protein is CASSLTGVEQFF. The CDR3 DNA follows: TGTGCCAGCAGTTTAACAGGGGTTGAGCAGTTCTTC.

This sequence joins TRBV6-6 and TRBJ1-2, with D perhaps TRBD1 (6 bases). CDR3 length equals 13 residues. Between the trimmed V and J ends, which lost 6 bases and 13 bases, there was a span of 21 bases. Germline values: CDR1 MNHNY, CDR2 SVGAGI (reference sequence). As DNA, the CDR3 is TGTGCCAGCAGGGGCGGAGAAGGAGGGGGAGCCACCTTC. Amino acid sequence: CASRGGEGGGATF.

This clonotype was detected a few times. This sequence joins TRBV7-9 and TRBJ1-2; D is ambiguous. Trimming took off 2 bases at V and 5 bases at J, with 15 bases between the two ends. Germline loops: CDR1 SEHNR, CDR2 FQNEAQ (reference sequence). The CDR3 is 15 residues long. The CDR3 reads CASSLNLGSTYGYTF. As DNA, the CDR3 is TGTGCCAGCAGCTTAAATCTGGGGTCGACGTATGGCTACACCTTC.

This clonotype came up a few times. The chain is built from TRBV7-2 and TRBJ2-2; D gene unclear. V shed 4 bases and J shed 6 bases, with 18 bases lying between them. The CDR3 extends over 16 amino acids. Germline V lookup: CDR1 SGHTA, CDR2 FQGNSA. This CDR3 reads CASSSAWSAPAGELFF. CDR3 sequence (DNA): TGTGCCAGCAGCTCGGCCTGGAGCGCCCCGGCCGGGGAGCTGTTTTTT.

This clonotype was seen a few times. The rearrangement links TRBV20-1 to TRBJ1-1, with TRBD1 matching over 8 bases. Germline lookup yields CDR1 DFQATT and CDR2 SNEGSKA (reference sequence). The ends lost 2 bases at V and 3 bases at J; junction bases unmatched: 11. The CDR3 consists of 16 residues. The CDR3 nucleotides are TGCAGTGCTAGATCAGGAAACAGGGGGAAGGACACTGAAGCTTTCTTT. This gives the protein CSARSGNRGKDTEAFF.

In its sample, this clonotype ranks as medium-sized. The J gene is TRBJ2-5, the V gene TRBV6-6; tentatively, D is TRBD1 (6 bases). V lost 0 bases to trimming and J lost 2 bases, with 7 bases between them. The CDR3 covers 14 residues. Germline-derived CDR1 and CDR2 are MNHNY and SVGAGI (reference sequence). The CDR3 loop reads CASSYSGQQETQYF. In nucleotides, the CDR3 is TGTGCCAGCAGTTACTCCGGACAGCAAGAGACCCAGTACTTC.

With regard to this clonotype: A read error may produce the germline difference seen at one junction end. This chain connects TRBV15 to TRBJ2-1; TRBD1 matches at 7 bases. Germline V gene data show CDR1 as LNHNV and CDR2 as YYDKDF (reference sequence). The CDR3 spans 19 residues. CDR3 DNA: TGTACCACCAGCAGAGATGCCCTGTGGGTAGGGGGCCCTAACAATGAGCAGTTCTTC. Encoded protein: CTTSRDALWVGGPNNEQFF.

The chain employs TRBV4-1 and TRBJ2-7; TRBD2 might be the D (5 bases). Germline assignment: CDR1 MGHRA and CDR2 YSYEKL. The V end was cut by 3 bases, the J end by 3 bases, with 9 bases between. CDR3 length equals 13 residues. The CDR3 DNA sequence: TGCGCCAGCAGCCACGACGGACTCTACGAGCAGTACTTC. Protein sequence: CASSHDGLYEQYF.

CDR3 nucleotides: TGTGCCAGCAAGACTAGCGGGGGACCTTACAATGAGCAGTTCTTC. Its translation: CASKTSGGPYNEQFF. This chain uses TRBV7-2 with TRBJ2-1, with 12 bases matching TRBD2. Germline V gene lookup returns CDR1 SGHTA and CDR2 FQGNSA. V shed 7 bases, J shed 4 bases, and the junction held 5 bases outside the gene matches. The CDR3 loop spans 15 amino acids.

This clonotype was seen a few times. The chain joins TRBV7-9 to TRBJ2-2; D is ambiguous. Per the germline V gene, CDR1 is SEHNR and CDR2 is FQNEAQ (reference sequence). V was clipped by 2 bases and J by 5 bases, with 12 bases between them. CDR3 size: 15 residues. The CDR3 region is CASSLSGTGTGELFF. The DNA for the CDR3 is TGTGCCAGCAGCTTATCTGGTACTGGGACCGGGGAGCTGTTTTTT.

The table lists this clonotype with a few counts. This sequence joins TRBV20-1 and TRBJ2-5; D possibly uses TRBD1 or TRBD2 (5 bases each). The J call is in doubt because the DNA end fits TRBJ2-7 better. Germline V gives CDR1 DFQATT, CDR2 SNEGSKA (reference sequence). CDR3 length: 13 amino acids. The CDR3: CSARLAWGSEQYF. The CDR3 region has the DNA TGCAGTGCTAGATTGGCCTGGGGGAGCGAGCAGTACTTC.

In this sample, this clonotype turned up a few times. J is TRBJ1-6 and V is TRBV6-5; 9 positions match TRBD1. The CDR3 has 17 amino acids. Trimming removed 4 bases from V and 14 bases from J; junction bases left unmatched: 18. Germline-derived CDR1 and CDR2 are MNHEY and SVGAGI. CDR3 coding DNA: TGTGCCAGCAGTTTAGGACAGGGGAGATCCTTGGGGATGGCCCTCCACTTT. This codes for CASSLGQGRSLGMALHF.